Each of the 20 T cell receptor beta chains below was sequenced from the same sample in a study of blood T cell repertoires in COVID-19. Data came from immunoSEQ multiplex PCR; TCRdb stores just in-frame clones and leaves some out. This table has over 55,000 clones, roughly 71% appearing once. The sequencing input was peripheral blood. The receptors derive from a human donor in a cohort sampled during active COVID-19.

The chain uses TRBV12-3 or TRBV12-4 and TRBJ2-2, with 10 bases lining up with TRBD1. Unmatched junction bases numbered 0, after V lost 8 bases and J lost 6 bases. The CDR3 is 12 amino acids. The CDR3 nucleotides read TGTGCCAGCGGACAGGGGGCCGGGGAGCTGTTTTTT. This translates into CASGQGAGELFF.

The chain is built from TRBV20-1 and TRBJ2-7; 7 bases agree with TRBD1. J gave up 0 bases and V 3 bases, and 5 bases lay outside the gene matches. CDR3 length: 14 residues. Germline-derived CDR1 and CDR2 are DFQATT and SNEGSKA (reference sequence). CDR3 DNA sequence: TGCAGTGCTAGTTCCGGGACAGCCTCCTACGAGCAGTACTTC. The encoded protein is CSASSGTASYEQYF.

The chain joins TRBV5-1 to TRBJ2-1, with 9 bases that match TRBD2. Germline V CDR1 and CDR2: SGHRS, YFSETQ. V lost 4 bases, J lost 7 bases, and 15 bases stayed unmatched. The CDR3 contains 17 residues. The CDR3 coding sequence is TGCGCCAGCAGCAACCGACCGACTAGCGGAATCGGTAATGAGCAGTTCTTC. Residues: CASSNRPTSGIGNEQFF.

CDR3 region: CTAASQETQYF. The CDR3 coding sequence is TGCACCGCGGCCAGCCAAGAGACCCAGTACTTC. The genes are TRBV20-1 and TRBJ2-5; unclear D gene. In germline, CDR1 is DFQATT, CDR2 SNEGSKA (reference sequence). The length of the CDR3 is 11 residues.

The chain recombines TRBV12-3 or TRBV12-4 with TRBJ1-2; D might be TRBD1 (5 bases). The length of the CDR3 is 13 residues. The germline V and J ends were trimmed by 4 bases and 4 bases, with 10 bases remaining between them. The DNA of the CDR3 is TGTGCCAGCAGTTCCCGGGGGACCTATGGCTACACCTTC. Protein: CASSSRGTYGYTF.

This chain joins TRBV7-2 and TRBJ2-1; TRBD2 agrees at 8 bases. CDR1 and CDR2 (germline): SGHTA, FQGNSA. With 7 bases clipped from V and 4 bases from J, the junction kept 12 bases outside the gene matches. The CDR3 covers 16 residues. The DNA of the CDR3 is TGTGCCAGCACCCCCGATGGCGCGGGGGGATACAATGAGCAGTTCTTC. Amino acid sequence: CASTPDGAGGYNEQFF.

The chain combines TRBV19 with TRBJ1-5; the D gene is possibly TRBD1 (6 bases). Germline V gene data show CDR1 as LNHDA and CDR2 as SQIVND (reference sequence). V was cut by 5 bases and J by 5 bases, with 10 bases left in between. There are 13 residues in the CDR3. This chain's CDR3 is CASSLRGHQPQHF. CDR3 sequence (DNA): TGTGCCAGTAGTCTCAGGGGACATCAGCCCCAGCATTTT.

Only one count was recorded for this clone. The chain employs TRBV12-3 or TRBV12-4 and TRBJ1-1, with D possibly matching TRBD1 (5 bases). V lost 6 bases and J 6 bases, leaving 14 bases between the germline ends. The CDR3 runs to 13 residues. In DNA form, the CDR3 reads TGTGCCAGCAGCCTTGGACATATGCCTGAAGCTTTCTTT. Protein: CASSLGHMPEAFF.

Here the CDR3 reads CASSLGTPNTGELFF. The CDR3 DNA is TGTGCCAGCAGCTTGGGGACACCTAACACCGGGGAGCTGTTTTTT. The V gene is TRBV7-6, the J gene TRBJ2-2, with D perhaps matching TRBD1 (6 bases). Between the trimmed V and J ends, which lost 3 bases and 2 bases, there was a span of 10 bases. The CDR3 has 15 amino acids. The germline CDR1 and CDR2 sequences are SGHVS and FNYEAQ.

The chain has TRBV2 and TRBJ2-7; D possibly corresponds to TRBD1 (5 bases). Germline V gives CDR1 SNHLY, CDR2 FYNNEI. Trimming took off 6 bases at V and 3 bases at J, with 9 bases between the two ends. This CDR3 contains 12 residues. The CDR3 DNA reads TGTGCCAGCAGATTTCAGGGCTACGAGCAGTACTTC. Translated: CASRFQGYEQYF.

This rearrangement joins TRBV2 to TRBJ2-3, with TRBD2 as a possible D gene (5 bases). V shed 7 bases and J shed 6 bases, with 11 bases lying between them. The V gene's germline CDR1 is SNHLY and CDR2 FYNNEI. The CDR3 covers 12 residues. The CDR3 spells CASMRRGDTQYF. DNA for the CDR3: TGTGCCAGCATGCGACGAGGGGATACGCAGTATTTT.

The V and J genes are TRBV28 and TRBJ2-1; D is uncertain. This CDR3 is built from 14 residues. Between the trimmed V and J ends, which lost 3 bases and 4 bases, there was a span of 10 bases. The V gene's germline CDR1 is MDHEN and CDR2 SYDVKM. In nucleotides, the CDR3 is TGTGCCAGCAGTTTTCCCGGGTCTTACAATGAGCAGTTCTTC. It is translated as CASSFPGSYNEQFF.

This clone was picked up one time. V usage is TRBV7-2 and J usage is TRBJ1-2, with 9 bases identical to TRBD1. Germline V gives CDR1 SGHTA, CDR2 FQGNSA. The CDR3 covers 14 residues. The V gene end was trimmed by 5 bases and the J gene end by 5 bases; junction bases not matched to a gene: 6. CDR3 coding DNA: TGTGCCAGCAGCCCGGACAGGGGTAGATATGGCTACACCTTC. Translating it yields CASSPDRGRYGYTF.

The chain carries TRBV5-3 and TRBJ2-4; D unclear. TRBV5-3 is an ORF, and what it does is uncertain. The CDR3 runs 16 residues. Trimming took off 8 bases at V and 1 base at J, with 19 bases between the two ends. Here the CDR3 reads CARRNEDPGAKNIQYF. In nucleotides, the CDR3 is TGTGCCAGGAGAAATGAGGATCCTGGGGCCAAAAACATTCAGTACTTC.

This clone was detected once. The chain employs TRBV7-2 and TRBJ2-7, with D tentatively TRBD2 (5 bases). Germline CDR1 SGHTA, CDR2 FQGNSA. Trimming took 4 bases from V and 4 from J, leaving 17 bases between them. The CDR3 runs 15 residues. The CDR3 spells CASSSGRPFTYEQYF. The CDR3 DNA is TGTGCCAGCAGCTCTGGGAGACCTTTCACTTACGAGCAGTACTTC.

The chain joins TRBV5-5 to TRBJ2-7; 10 bases agree with TRBD2. The CDR3 spans 16 residues. Germline CDR1 and CDR2: SGHKS and YYEKEE (reference sequence). Germline trimming cut 0 bases from V and 3 bases from J; bases unmatched to any gene: 6. The CDR3 DNA reads TGTGCCAGCAGCTTGGGGCCTAGCGGGAGTGGCTACGAGCAGTACTTC. As protein: CASSLGPSGSGYEQYF.

The rearrangement links TRBV25-1 to TRBJ2-7; 9 positions agree with TRBD1. V was pared by 5 bases and J by 2 bases, with 10 bases of the junction left unmatched. The CDR3 is 16 residues long. CDR1 is MGHDK and CDR2 is SYGVNS in the germline V gene. Written as DNA, the CDR3 is TGTGCCAGCAGTCCCCTTCACAGGGGGCAAACCTACGAGCAGTACTTC. This gives the protein CASSPLHRGQTYEQYF.

This clone was recorded only once. The chain uses TRBV5-1 and TRBJ2-2; TRBD1 agrees at 9 bases. The CDR3 covers 16 residues. Germline V lookup: CDR1 SGHRS, CDR2 YFSETQ. J lost 4 bases, V lost 6 bases, and 10 bases had no gene match. This chain's CDR3 is CASTSGQGSITGELFF. The CDR3 DNA reads as TGCGCCAGCACCTCCGGACAGGGGTCTATCACCGGGGAGCTGTTTTTT.

V gene TRBV5-1 combines with J gene TRBJ1-1; D is unresolved. The CDR3 contains 14 residues. V gave up 4 bases and J gave up 0 bases, with 10 bases separating them. Germline V CDR1 and CDR2: SGHRS, YFSETQ. Here the CDR3 DNA reads TGCGCCAGCAGCGCTACGGGTGTGAACACTGAAGCTTTCTTT. This encodes CASSATGVNTEAFF. Full variable domain (outside the CDR3, taken from reference TRBV5-1 and TRBJ1-1): KAGVTQTPRYLIKTRGQQVTLSCSPISGHRSVSWYQQTPGQGLQFLFEYFSETQRNKGNFPGRFSGRQFSNSRSEMNVSTLELGDSALYLCASSATGVNTEAFFGQGTRLTVV.

With regard to this clone: Sequence at one end of the junction differs from germline and may be a read error. The rearrangement links TRBV27 to TRBJ1-6, with 8 bases matching TRBD1. CDR1 is MNHEY and CDR2 is SMNVEV in the germline V gene (reference sequence). The length of the CDR3 is 16 residues. This chain's CDR3 is CASSLGSGGQGAPPHF. The DNA for the CDR3 is TGTGCCAGCAGTTTGGGCTCCGGTGGACAGGGTGCACCCCCCCACTTT.